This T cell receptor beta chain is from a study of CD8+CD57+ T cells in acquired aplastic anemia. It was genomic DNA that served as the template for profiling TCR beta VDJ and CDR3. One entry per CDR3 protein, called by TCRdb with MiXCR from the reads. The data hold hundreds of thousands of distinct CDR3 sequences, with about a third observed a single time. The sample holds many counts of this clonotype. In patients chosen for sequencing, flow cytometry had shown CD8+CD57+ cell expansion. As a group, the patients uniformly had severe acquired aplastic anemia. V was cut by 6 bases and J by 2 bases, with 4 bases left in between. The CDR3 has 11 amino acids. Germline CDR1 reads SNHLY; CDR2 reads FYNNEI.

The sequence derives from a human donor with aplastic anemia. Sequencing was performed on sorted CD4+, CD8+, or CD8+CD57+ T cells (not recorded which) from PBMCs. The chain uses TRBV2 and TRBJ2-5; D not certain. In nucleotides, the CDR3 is TGTGCCAGCAGAGATCAAGAGACCCAGTACTTC. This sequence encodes CASRDQETQYF.